Detailed here is one T cell receptor beta chain. Its antigen is undetermined. There are 15 residues in the CDR3. Germline V gene data show CDR1 as SGHNT and CDR2 as YYREEE (reference sequence). Trimming cost V 0 bases and J 3 bases, with 11 bases left between them. Researchers isolated CD4+ and CD8+ cells by positive magnetic bead selection and then checked their purity by flow cytometry. The data belong to a study of somatic mutations in cytotoxic T cells in rheumatoid arthritis. Whole-study findings and limits: Significant differences in CD8+ T-cell clonality were not found between rheumatoid arthritis patients and healthy controls (age-matched).

Method: immunoSEQ multiplex PCR; TCRdb's copy keeps in-frame clones and lacks some. The top ten clones hold about 16% of a sample with 6,000 to 9,500 clones, 74% of them seen once. This sequence joins TRBV5-4 and TRBJ2-3; TRBD2 is a possible D gene (5 bases). The sample was CD8+ T cells sorted from blood. This receptor was obtained from an adult with rheumatoid arthritis. CDR3 region: CASSLAVGSTDTQYF. The DNA of the CDR3 is TGTGCCAGCAGCTTGGCTGTAGGGAGTACAGATACGCAGTATTTT.